A single sample is the source of the 17 T cell receptor beta chains below, sequenced in a study of T cell clonotyping in hematopoietic cell transplantation. Documented time point: recipient sample about 28 days before transplant, after cytoreduction. TCRdb's table, derived via immunoSEQ multiplex PCR, lists solely in-frame clones and lacks some. The repertoire holds some 27,000 clones, with roughly 84% as singletons. The input for sequencing was peripheral blood mononuclear cells, taken before stem cell transplant. The receptors come from a man aged 35-49 years with acute myeloid leukemia. Some clones in this sample may be carry-over from other donors' samples.

The CDR3 reads CASSYQAVLNTEAFF. The CDR3 DNA follows: TGTGCCAGCAGTTACCAGGCAGTTTTGAACACTGAAGCTTTCTTT. The chain recombines TRBV28 with TRBJ1-1; D call uncertain. V lost 4 bases and J lost 0, with 12 bases in between. From germline, CDR1 is MDHEN and CDR2 SYDVKM. This CDR3 has 15 amino acids.

This rearrangement joins TRBV6-1 to TRBJ1-2; D call uncertain. The ends were cut back, 1 base at V and 5 bases at J, with 8 bases in the middle. CDR1 is MNHNS, CDR2 SASEGT, per germline. The CDR3 totals 13 residues. CDR3 bases: TGTGCCAGCAGTGAAGGGAGAGTTTATGGCTACACCTTC. This translates into CASSEGRVYGYTF.

V is TRBV4-1 and J is TRBJ2-7, with 8 positions matching TRBD2. Germline CDR1 MGHRA, CDR2 YSYEKL. CDR3 length: 16 amino acids. The V and J ends lost 1 base and 6 bases, in that order; junction bases with no gene match: 11. This CDR3 reads CASSQAPGGFGLEQYF. The CDR3 nucleotides are TGCGCCAGCAGCCAAGCCCCGGGAGGGTTCGGTCTCGAGCAGTACTTC.

The genes are TRBV6-1 and TRBJ2-7, with 8 bases fitting TRBD2. V lost 1 base to trimming and J lost 2 bases; unmatched junction nucleotides: 4. The CDR3 length is 15 residues. CDR1 is MNHNS and CDR2 is SASEGT in the germline V gene. The DNA of the CDR3 is TGTGCCAGCAGTGAAGACTTAGCGGGAACCTACGAGCAGTACTTC. Translated: CASSEDLAGTYEQYF.

This chain connects TRBV4-3 to TRBJ1-2, with 9 bases identical to TRBD1. The CDR3 is 15 amino acids. The ends lost 5 bases at V and 4 bases at J; junction bases unmatched: 8. Germline loops: CDR1 LGHNA, CDR2 YSLEER. The CDR3 here is CASSVPGTGIYGYTF. DNA for the CDR3: TGCGCCAGCAGCGTTCCCGGGACAGGGATCTATGGCTACACCTTC.

This clone showed up just a few times. V is TRBV2 and J is TRBJ2-7; the D gene could be TRBD1 or TRBD2 (5 bases each). The germline V and J ends were trimmed by 8 bases and 4 bases, with 9 bases remaining between them. The germline gives CDR1 SNHLY, CDR2 FYNNEI. The CDR3 length is 11 residues. CDR3 in amino acids: CASRDGYEQYF. The CDR3 region has the DNA TGTGCCAGCCGGGACGGATACGAGCAGTACTTC.

This rearrangement joins TRBV5-1 to TRBJ1-1, with D unclear. V was cut by 0 bases and J by 3 bases, with 6 bases left in between. Germline V gene lookup returns CDR1 SGHRS and CDR2 YFSETQ. This CDR3 is built from 13 residues. The CDR3 DNA reads TGCGCCAGCAGCTTGGCCAGTCACACTGAAGCTTTCTTT. Translation gives CASSLASHTEAFF.

This clone was detected once. The chain recombines TRBV7-9 with TRBJ1-5, with D possibly matching TRBD1 (5 bases). This CDR3 spans 16 amino acids. CDR1 SEHNR and CDR2 FQNEAQ come from the germline V gene (reference sequence). The V and J ends lost 3 bases and 3 bases respectively, with 15 bases between them. CDR3 in DNA: TGTGCCAGCAGCTTGGGCCGGGACCGCCACAATCAGCCCCAGCATTTT. Its protein product is CASSLGRDRHNQPQHF. The entire variable domain, with the rest obtained from reference TRBV7-9 and TRBJ1-5, is as follows: DTGVSQNPRHKITKRGQNVTFRCDPISEHNRLYWYRQTLGQGPEFLTYFQNEAQLEKSRLLSDRFSAERPKGSFSTLEIQRTEQGDSAMYLCASSLGRDRHNQPQHFGDGTRLSIL.

This chain uses TRBV6-6 with TRBJ2-5, with 9 positions matching TRBD1. This CDR3 spans 16 amino acids. Germline assignment: CDR1 MNHNY and CDR2 SVGAGI (reference sequence). Trimming removed 5 bases from V and 11 bases from J; junction bases left unmatched: 18. DNA of the CDR3: TGTGCCAGCAGTACCCCGGGACAGGGCGATCGTACTAGTCAGTACTTC. Translating it yields CASSTPGQGDRTSQYF.

This chain connects TRBV2 to TRBJ1-2, with D perhaps matching TRBD1 (6 bases). The CDR3 spans 15 residues. CDR1 is SNHLY, CDR2 FYNNEI, per germline. Trimming cost V 2 bases and J 5 bases, with 15 bases left between them. The CDR3 DNA reads TGTGCCAGCAGTGAACCCACAGGGAGTAATTATGGCTACACCTTC. Protein: CASSEPTGSNYGYTF.

This rearrangement joins TRBV7-9 to TRBJ1-1; D unresolved. Trimming stripped 5 bases from V and 5 bases from J, with 21 bases between. This CDR3 comprises 16 residues. Germline V gene lookup returns CDR1 SEHNR and CDR2 FQNEAQ (reference sequence). CDR3 in amino acids: CASSPRGHREETEAFF. CDR3 bases: TGTGCCAGCAGCCCCCGCGGCCACCGGGAGGAGACTGAAGCTTTCTTT.

Comments on this clone: Its ends do not fully match the called genes, so a read error is possible. The rearrangement joins TRBV7-7 to TRBJ2-7; possible D gene TRBD1, 6 bases. The V gene's germline CDR1 is SSHAT and CDR2 FNYEAQ (reference sequence). The CDR3 is 14 amino acids. The CDR3 DNA follows: TGTGCTAGCAGCCCGGGACATCAGTCCTACGAGCAGTACTTC. Its protein is CASSPGHQSYEQYF. Full variable domain (outside the CDR3, taken from reference TRBV7-7 and TRBJ2-7): GAGVSQSPRYKVTKRGQDVTLRCDPISSHATLYWYQQALGQGPEFLTYFNYEAQPDKSGLPSDRFSAERPEGSISTLTIQRTEQRDSAMYRCASSPGHQSYEQYFGPGTRLTVT.

The chain couples TRBV5-6 to TRBJ2-7; 7 bases align to TRBD2. CDR3 length: 13 residues. Germline lookup yields CDR1 SGHDT and CDR2 YYEEEE. With 5 bases clipped from V and 6 bases from J, the junction kept 8 bases outside the gene matches. The CDR3 nucleotides are TGTGCCAGCAGTCTTCTCTCGGGGGGCGAGCAGTACTTC. This codes for CASSLLSGGEQYF.

The chain has TRBV28 and TRBJ2-2; unclear D gene. CDR3 length equals 12 residues. Trimming stripped 3 bases from V and 7 bases from J, with 6 bases between. The germline V gene encodes CDR1 MDHEN and CDR2 SYDVKM. The CDR3 spells CASSFFGGELFF. In nucleotides, the CDR3 is TGTGCCAGCAGTTTTTTTGGCGGGGAGCTGTTTTTT.

The V call is TRBV30, the J call TRBJ2-3; no clear D gene. The CDR3 is 16 amino acids. V gave up 0 bases and J gave up 0 bases, with 13 bases separating them. CDR1 GTSNPN and CDR2 SVGIG come from the germline V gene (reference sequence). CDR3 DNA: TGTGCCTGGAGTGTACGGGCAGCTACTAGCACAGATACGCAGTATTTT. This translates into CAWSVRAATSTDTQYF. The whole variable domain, filled in from reference TRBV30 and TRBJ2-3, reads SQTIHQWPATLVQPVGSPLSLECTVEGTSNPNLYWYRQAAGRGLQLLFYSVGIGQISSEVPQNLSASRPQDRQFILSSKKLLLSDSGFYLCAWSVRAATSTDTQYFGPGTRLTVL.

The chain is built from TRBV7-8 and TRBJ2-5, with D unclear. The CDR3 loop spans 13 amino acids. Germline-derived CDR1 and CDR2 are SGHVS and FQNEAQ. V lost 6 bases to trimming and J lost 1 base, with 9 bases between them. For the CDR3, the DNA is TGTGCCAGCAGTCGTTACAGCCAAGAGACCCAGTACTTC. Its protein is CASSRYSQETQYF.

This clone was detected once. The V gene is TRBV19, the J gene TRBJ1-2, with 9 bases fitting TRBD1. CDR1 and CDR2 (germline): LNHDA, SQIVND (reference sequence). The CDR3 is 14 amino acids. V shed 5 bases, J shed 8 bases, and the junction held 9 bases outside the gene matches. The CDR3 here is CASSRVGQGVGYTF. For the CDR3, the DNA is TGTGCCAGTAGTCGCGTGGGACAGGGTGTCGGCTACACCTTC.